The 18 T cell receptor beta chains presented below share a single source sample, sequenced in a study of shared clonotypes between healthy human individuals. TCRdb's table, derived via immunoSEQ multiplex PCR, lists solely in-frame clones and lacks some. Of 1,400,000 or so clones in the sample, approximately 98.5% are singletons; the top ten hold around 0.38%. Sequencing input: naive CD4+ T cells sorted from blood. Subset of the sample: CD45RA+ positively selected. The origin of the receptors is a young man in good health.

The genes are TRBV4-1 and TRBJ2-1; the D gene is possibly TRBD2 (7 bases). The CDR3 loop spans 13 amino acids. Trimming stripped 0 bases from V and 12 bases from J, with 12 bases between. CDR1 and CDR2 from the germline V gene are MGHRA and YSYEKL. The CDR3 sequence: CASSQDPGGRQFF. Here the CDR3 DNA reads TGCGCCAGCAGCCAAGACCCGGGGGGCAGGCAGTTCTTC.

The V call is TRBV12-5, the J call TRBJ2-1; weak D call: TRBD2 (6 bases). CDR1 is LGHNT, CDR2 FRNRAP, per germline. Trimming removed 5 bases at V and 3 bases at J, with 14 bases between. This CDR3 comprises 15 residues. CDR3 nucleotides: TGTGCTAGTGGTGGTGGAGGGGTCGGCTACAATGAGCAGTTCTTC. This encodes CASGGGGVGYNEQFF.

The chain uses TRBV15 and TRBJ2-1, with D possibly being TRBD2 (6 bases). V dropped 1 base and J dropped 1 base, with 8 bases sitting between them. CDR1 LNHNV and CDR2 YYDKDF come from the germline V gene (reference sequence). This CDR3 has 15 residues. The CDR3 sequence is CATSRVSGSYNEQFF. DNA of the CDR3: TGTGCCACCAGCAGAGTAAGCGGGTCCTACAATGAGCAGTTCTTC.

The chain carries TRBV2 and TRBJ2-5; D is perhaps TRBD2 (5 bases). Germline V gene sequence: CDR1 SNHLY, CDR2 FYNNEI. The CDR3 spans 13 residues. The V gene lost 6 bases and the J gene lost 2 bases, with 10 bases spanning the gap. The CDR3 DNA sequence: TGTGCCAGCAGGAGGCTAGCACAAGAGACCCAGTACTTC. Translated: CASRRLAQETQYF.

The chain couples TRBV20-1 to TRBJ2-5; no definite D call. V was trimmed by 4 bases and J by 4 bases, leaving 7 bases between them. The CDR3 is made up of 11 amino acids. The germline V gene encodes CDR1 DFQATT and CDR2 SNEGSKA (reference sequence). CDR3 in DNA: TGCAGTGCTAACTGGGGAGAGACCCAGTACTTC. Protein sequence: CSANWGETQYF.

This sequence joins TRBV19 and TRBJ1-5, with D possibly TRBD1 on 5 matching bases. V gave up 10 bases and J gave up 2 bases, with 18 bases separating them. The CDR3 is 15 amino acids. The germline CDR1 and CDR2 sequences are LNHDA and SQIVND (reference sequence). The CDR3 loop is CATRPAAGRNQPQHF. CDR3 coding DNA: TGTGCCACACGACCGGCGGCGGGACGCAATCAGCCCCAGCATTTT. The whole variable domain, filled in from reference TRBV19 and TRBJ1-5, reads DGGITQSPKYLFRKEGQNVTLSCEQNLNHDAMYWYRQDPGQGLRLIYYSQIVNDFQKGDIAEGYSVSREKKESFPLTVTSAQKNPTAFYLCATRPAAGRNQPQHFGDGTRLSIL.

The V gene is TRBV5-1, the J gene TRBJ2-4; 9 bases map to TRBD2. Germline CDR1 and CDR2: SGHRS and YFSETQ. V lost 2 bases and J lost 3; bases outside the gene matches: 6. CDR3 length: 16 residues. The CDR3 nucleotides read TGCGCCAGCAGCTTTATGACTAGCGGAGGCAAAAACATTCAGTACTTC. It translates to CASSFMTSGGKNIQYF.

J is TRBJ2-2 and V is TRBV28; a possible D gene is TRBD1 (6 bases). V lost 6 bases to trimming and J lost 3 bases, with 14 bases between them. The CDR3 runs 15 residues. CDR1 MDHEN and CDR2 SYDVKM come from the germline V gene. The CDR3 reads CASSFPGHDTGELFF. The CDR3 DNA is TGTGCCAGCAGCTTCCCGGGACACGACACCGGGGAGCTGTTTTTT.

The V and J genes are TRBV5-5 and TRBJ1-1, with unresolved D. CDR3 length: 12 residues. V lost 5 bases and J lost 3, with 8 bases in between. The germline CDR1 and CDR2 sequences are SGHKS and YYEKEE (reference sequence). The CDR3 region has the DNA TGTGCCAGCAGTCCCCCGGACACTGAAGCTTTCTTT. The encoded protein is CASSPPDTEAFF.

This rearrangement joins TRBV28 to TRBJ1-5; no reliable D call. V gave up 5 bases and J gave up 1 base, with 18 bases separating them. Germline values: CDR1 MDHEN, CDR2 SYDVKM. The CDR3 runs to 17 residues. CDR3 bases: TGTGCCAGCAGTGGTGCAGCCGGCCGAGGCAGCAATCAGCCCCAGCATTTT. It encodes CASSGAAGRGSNQPQHF.

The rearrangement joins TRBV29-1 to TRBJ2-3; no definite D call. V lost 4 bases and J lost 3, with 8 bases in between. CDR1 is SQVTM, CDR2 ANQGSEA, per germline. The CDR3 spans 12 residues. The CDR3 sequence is CSVVLTTDTQYF. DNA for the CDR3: TGCAGCGTTGTTTTGACAACAGATACGCAGTATTTT.

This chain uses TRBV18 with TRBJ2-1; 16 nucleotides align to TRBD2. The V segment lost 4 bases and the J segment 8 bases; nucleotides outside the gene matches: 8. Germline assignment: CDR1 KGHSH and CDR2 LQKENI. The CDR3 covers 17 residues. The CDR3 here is CASSQSGTSGRAYEQFF. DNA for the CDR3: TGTGCCAGCTCACAATCCGGGACTAGCGGGAGGGCGTATGAGCAGTTCTTC. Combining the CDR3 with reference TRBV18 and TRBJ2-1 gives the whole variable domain NAGVMQNPRHLVRRRGQEARLRCSPMKGHSHVYWYRQLPEEGLKFMVYLQKENIIDESGMPKERFSAEFPKEGPSILRIQQVVRGDSAAYFCASSQSGTSGRAYEQFFGPGTRLTVL.

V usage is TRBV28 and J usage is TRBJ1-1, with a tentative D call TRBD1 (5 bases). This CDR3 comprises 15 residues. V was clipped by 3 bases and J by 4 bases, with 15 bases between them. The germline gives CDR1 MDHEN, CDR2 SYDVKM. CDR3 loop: CASSFKGLTSTEAFF. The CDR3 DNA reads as TGTGCCAGCAGTTTTAAGGGGTTGACGAGCACTGAAGCTTTCTTT.

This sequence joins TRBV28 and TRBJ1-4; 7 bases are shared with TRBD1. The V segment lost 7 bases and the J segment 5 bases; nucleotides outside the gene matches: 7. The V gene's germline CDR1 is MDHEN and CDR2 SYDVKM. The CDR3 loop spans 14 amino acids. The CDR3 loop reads CASTAGTENEKLFF. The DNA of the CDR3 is TGTGCCAGCACAGCCGGGACAGAAAATGAAAAACTGTTTTTT.

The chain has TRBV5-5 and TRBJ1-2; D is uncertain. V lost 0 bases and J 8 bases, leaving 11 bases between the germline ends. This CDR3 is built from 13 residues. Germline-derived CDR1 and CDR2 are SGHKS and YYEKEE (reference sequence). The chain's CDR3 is CASSLEGRYGYTF. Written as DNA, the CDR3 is TGTGCCAGCAGCTTGGAAGGTCGCTACGGCTACACCTTC.

DNA of the CDR3: TGTGCCAGCAGTTACTCATCCCCAGTCTCCCAGCCCCAGCATTTT. This translates into CASSYSSPVSQPQHF. V and J are TRBV6-5 and TRBJ1-5, with D hard to call. Trimming stripped 0 bases from V and 7 bases from J, with 13 bases between. CDR1 MNHEY and CDR2 SVGAGI come from the germline V gene. The CDR3 covers 15 residues.

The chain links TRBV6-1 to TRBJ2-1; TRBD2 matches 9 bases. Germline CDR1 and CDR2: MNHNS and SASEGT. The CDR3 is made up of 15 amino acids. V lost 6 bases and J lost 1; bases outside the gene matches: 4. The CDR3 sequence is CASSLREGSYNEQFF. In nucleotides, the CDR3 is TGTGCCAGCAGCTTGCGGGAGGGATCCTACAATGAGCAGTTCTTC.

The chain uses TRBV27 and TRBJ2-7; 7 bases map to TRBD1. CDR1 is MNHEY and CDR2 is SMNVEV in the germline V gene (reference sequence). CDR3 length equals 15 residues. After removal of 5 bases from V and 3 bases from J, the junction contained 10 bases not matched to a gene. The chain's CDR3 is CASSLHVRGHYEQYF. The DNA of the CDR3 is TGTGCCAGCAGTCTCCATGTGAGGGGGCACTACGAGCAGTACTTC.